Reported below is one TCR beta chain. Random hexamers were used to reverse transcribe an amount of roughly 0.45 to 1 ug RNA. It was immunoSEQ multiplex PCR that amplified TCR beta CDR3 across 54 Vbeta and 13 Jbeta. TCRdb re-called the immunoSEQ multiplex PCR reads with MiXCR, one entry per CDR3 protein. The table includes approximately 90,000 distinct CDR3 sequences, approximately 92% detected once. The germline CDR1 and CDR2 sequences are SGHTS and YDEGEE. V was shortened by 0 bases and J by 1 base, with 16 bases between the two germline ends. The CDR3 sequence is 17 residues long. The study sequenced TCR beta in blood CD8+ and CD4+ T cells. TEMRA cells were FACS-enriched, and CD8+ and CD4+ T cells were isolated negatively. The data derive from a study of CD8 T cells in Susac syndrome.

The specimen was CD8+ T cells from PBMCs. V gene TRBV5-8 combines with J gene TRBJ1-1; possibly TRBD1 for D (6 bases). This sequence was found in a human donor in good health. Here the CDR3 reads CASSLDREKHRNTEAFF. In nucleotides, the CDR3 is TGTGCCAGCAGCTTGGACAGGGAGAAGCATCGGAACACTGAAGCTTTCTTT.